This TCR beta chain is from a study of identical twins. Study results and limitations: Conclusions leaned on cross-sectional statistical analysis and did not track the same donors over time.

This clonotype was observed a few times. The antigen is undetermined. The germline V gene has CDR1 SGHRS and CDR2 YFSETQ. The junction had 7 bases not matched to a gene; V was cut back by 1 base and J by 2 bases. This CDR3 comprises 17 residues. A universal primer binding site was introduced by template switching. The final cDNA contained unique molecular identifiers. TCRdb itself ran the 5' RACE reads through MiXCR, one entry per CDR3 protein. Of hundreds of thousands of distinct CDR3 sequences in the sample, roughly 6% are singletons; the top ten hold roughly 2%. The receptor was derived from a man between 18 and 35 years old in good health. Sequences were obtained from naive T cells sorted from blood. The genes are TRBV5-1 and TRBJ2-3; 10 bases are shared with TRBD2. CDR3 loop: CASSLLSGGELTDTQYF. The DNA of the CDR3 is TGCGCCAGCAGCTTGCTCAGCGGGGGGGAACTCACAGATACGCAGTATTTT. The variable domain in full, with the rest retrieved from reference TRBV5-1 and TRBJ2-3, is KAGVTQTPRYLIKTRGQQVTLSCSPISGHRSVSWYQQTPGQGLQFLFEYFSETQRNKGNFPGRFSGRQFSNSRSEMNVSTLELGDSALYLCASSLLSGGELTDTQYFGPGTRLTVL.